This is a list of T cell receptor beta chains from one sample in a study of cytomegalovirus exposure and HLA in healthy donors. Sequencing used immunoSEQ multiplex PCR; TCRdb keeps in-frame clones, though not all of them. The sample records approximately 150,000 clones, roughly 65% being singletons. Sequencing used PBMCs. The source is a man in his fifties or sixties in good health and CMV-seronegative. CDR3s include the opening cysteine and the closing phenylalanine or tryptophan. D genes are given only for firm matches. Only part of the rows carry a size: once, few, many, or a class if the clone is expanded.

d_gene: -
j_gene: TRBJ1-3
v_gene: TRBV7-2
abundance: -
CDR3nt: TGTGCCAGCAGCTCACAGGAAAACACCATATATTTT
CDR3aa: CASSSQENTIYF

d_gene: -
j_gene: TRBJ2-7
v_gene: TRBV11-2
abundance: -
CDR3nt: TGTGCCAGCAGCTTCTACCAGGGCTACGAGCAGTACTTC
CDR3aa: CASSFYQGYEQYF

d_gene: -
j_gene: TRBJ2-7
v_gene: TRBV6-1
abundance: -
CDR3nt: TGTGCCAGCAGTGCATTCCTGGGCTATTCCTACGAGCAGTACTTC
CDR3aa: CASSAFLGYSYEQYF

d_gene: -
j_gene: TRBJ1-5
v_gene: TRBV15
abundance: -
CDR3nt: TGTGCCACCAATTCCCGCAACCGGGGGCAGCCCCAGCATTTT
CDR3aa: CATNSRNRGQPQHF

d_gene: -
j_gene: TRBJ2-3
v_gene: TRBV6-1
abundance: few
CDR3nt: TGTGCCAGCAGTGAGGTAGCAGGGTTCCAACGATATAGCACAGATACGCAGTATTTT
CDR3aa: CASSEVAGFQRYSTDTQYF

d_gene: -
j_gene: TRBJ2-4
v_gene: TRBV27
abundance: -
CDR3nt: TGTGCCAGCAGTTTATTCGGGATGGGTGTTGGCACTGGGAACATTCAGTACTTC
CDR3aa: CASSLFGMGVGTGNIQYF

d_gene: -
j_gene: TRBJ2-2
v_gene: TRBV5-4
abundance: -
CDR3nt: TGTGCCAGCAGCTTGGAGAGGGGGTCCGGGGAGCTGTTTTTT
CDR3aa: CASSLERGSGELFF

d_gene: -
j_gene: TRBJ2-7
v_gene: TRBV18
abundance: -
CDR3nt: TGTGCCAGCTCACAAGGACTTCACTACGAGCAGTACTTC
CDR3aa: CASSQGLHYEQYF

d_gene: TRBD1
j_gene: TRBJ2-7
v_gene: TRBV7-2
abundance: few
CDR3nt: TGTGCCAGCAGCTACGGGACAGGGGACTACGAGCAGTACTTC
CDR3aa: CASSYGTGDYEQYF

d_gene: -
j_gene: TRBJ1-3
v_gene: TRBV9
abundance: -
CDR3nt: TGTGCCAGCAGCGTCGAGGGGGACACCATATATTTT
CDR3aa: CASSVEGDTIYF

d_gene: -
j_gene: TRBJ2-2
v_gene: TRBV30
abundance: -
CDR3nt: TGTGCCTGTACGTCGCGGATGGACACCGGGGAGCTGTTTTTT
CDR3aa: CACTSRMDTGELFF

d_gene: -
j_gene: TRBJ1-5
v_gene: TRBV18
abundance: -
CDR3nt: TGTGCCAGCTCACCAAACTTCGGGGGGGACGGCAATCAGCCCCAGCATTTT
CDR3aa: CASSPNFGGDGNQPQHF

d_gene: TRBD1
j_gene: TRBJ2-7
v_gene: TRBV7-9
abundance: once
CDR3nt: TGTGCCAGCAGCCGAGGACAGGGGGCCAGGTACGAGCAGTACTTC
CDR3aa: CASSRGQGARYEQYF

d_gene: -
j_gene: TRBJ1-2
v_gene: TRBV7-4
abundance: -
CDR3nt: TGTGCCAGCAGCTTAGCGTCAGGTTCGGGAAAGGGCTACACCTTC
CDR3aa: CASSLASGSGKGYTF

d_gene: -
j_gene: TRBJ2-5
v_gene: TRBV7-2
abundance: -
CDR3nt: TGTGCCAGCAGCTTAGACAGGGAGCAAGAGACCCAGTACTTC
CDR3aa: CASSLDREQETQYF

d_gene: TRBD2
j_gene: TRBJ2-5
v_gene: TRBV7-9
abundance: -
CDR3nt: TGTGCCAGCAGCTTAGATCTCAGCGGGATGGAGGAGACCCAGTACTTC
CDR3aa: CASSLDLSGMEETQYF

d_gene: -
j_gene: TRBJ2-1
v_gene: TRBV28
abundance: -
CDR3nt: TGTGCCAGCAGTTTAAACGGTTACAATGAGCAGTTCTTC
CDR3aa: CASSLNGYNEQFF

d_gene: -
j_gene: TRBJ2-7
v_gene: TRBV11-2
abundance: -
CDR3nt: TGTGCCAGCAGCTTGTCCTTCGAGCAGTACTTC
CDR3aa: CASSLSFEQYF

d_gene: -
j_gene: TRBJ1-6
v_gene: TRBV28
abundance: -
CDR3nt: TGTGCCAGCAGTCGTAGGGGAGGCGGTAATTCACCCCTCCACTTT
CDR3aa: CASSRRGGGNSPLHF

d_gene: TRBD1
j_gene: TRBJ2-7
v_gene: TRBV10-3
abundance: -
CDR3nt: TGTGCCATCAGTGATTCCGGGACAGCTAACCGCGAGCAGTACTTC
CDR3aa: CAISDSGTANREQYF

d_gene: -
j_gene: TRBJ1-1
v_gene: TRBV21-1
abundance: few
CDR3nt: TGTGCCAGCAGGGATCGAAAGGGCCCAGGGCCGCCGAACACTGAAGCTTTCTTT
CDR3aa: CASRDRKGPGPPNTEAFF

d_gene: -
j_gene: TRBJ2-7
v_gene: TRBV29-1
abundance: -
CDR3nt: TGCAGCGTTGAAACAGGACCTACTGGTGAGCAGTACTTC
CDR3aa: CSVETGPTGEQYF

d_gene: TRBD2
j_gene: TRBJ2-7
v_gene: TRBV10-3
abundance: -
CDR3nt: TGTGCCATCGGTGAGGGCGGGAGGTCAGAAGGGGACGAGCAGTACTTC
CDR3aa: CAIGEGGRSEGDEQYF

d_gene: -
j_gene: TRBJ2-5
v_gene: TRBV7-9
abundance: -
CDR3nt: TGTGCCAGCAGCCTAGGGACAATGGAGACCCAGTACTTC
CDR3aa: CASSLGTMETQYF

d_gene: -
j_gene: TRBJ1-2
v_gene: TRBV7-9
abundance: -
CDR3nt: TGTGCCAGCAGCTCCGGGGGGGCAGTCCCTCGGGGCTACACCTTC
CDR3aa: CASSSGGAVPRGYTF

d_gene: -
j_gene: TRBJ1-5
v_gene: TRBV18
abundance: -
CDR3nt: TGTGCCAGCTCAGTGACAGACAATAGCAATCAGCCCCAGCATTTT
CDR3aa: CASSVTDNSNQPQHF

d_gene: TRBD1
j_gene: TRBJ2-7
v_gene: TRBV4-1
abundance: -
CDR3nt: TGCGCCAGCAGCCAAGAATGGACAGGGATCCCCACTTTATACGAGCAGTACTTC
CDR3aa: CASSQEWTGIPTLYEQYF

d_gene: -
j_gene: TRBJ2-5
v_gene: TRBV11-3
abundance: few
CDR3nt: TGTGCCAGCAGCTTAGAGGCACACGGGAAGACCCAGTACTTC
CDR3aa: CASSLEAHGKTQYF

d_gene: TRBD1
j_gene: TRBJ1-2
v_gene: TRBV23-1
abundance: -
CDR3nt: TGCGCCAGCAGAACAGGGGCTGGACGGCGGTACTATGGCTACACCTTC
CDR3aa: CASRTGAGRRYYGYTF

d_gene: TRBD1
j_gene: TRBJ2-7
v_gene: TRBV6-6
abundance: -
CDR3nt: TGTGCCAGCAGTTACCCCGGCGCAGGGGGCTACGAGCAGTACTTC
CDR3aa: CASSYPGAGGYEQYF

d_gene: TRBD2
j_gene: TRBJ2-3
v_gene: TRBV5-1
abundance: -
CDR3nt: TGCGCCAGCAGCTCGGCGTCGGGGGGGCTGAGCACAGATACGCAGTATTTT
CDR3aa: CASSSASGGLSTDTQYF

d_gene: -
j_gene: TRBJ2-2
v_gene: TRBV7-9
abundance: -
CDR3nt: TGTGCCAGCAGCTTACGAGCGGGTCTTAACACCGGGGAGCTGTTTTTT
CDR3aa: CASSLRAGLNTGELFF

d_gene: -
j_gene: TRBJ1-1
v_gene: TRBV7-3
abundance: -
CDR3nt: TGTGCCAGCAGCTCAGATAGGGGATGGGGAAATGAAGCTTTCTTT
CDR3aa: CASSSDRGWGNEAFF